Listed below are T cell receptor beta chains from one sample, sequenced in a study of cytomegalovirus exposure and HLA in healthy donors. Profiling relied on immunoSEQ multiplex PCR, and the TCRdb table lists in-frame clones only, not all of them. The sample has 88,000 or so clones; under 65% are singletons. The sample taken for sequencing was PBMCs. Every receptor here comes from a male donor in good health and CMV-seropositive. CDR3s include the opening cysteine and the closing phenylalanine or tryptophan. The D gene is left open where the match is weak. Rows may omit the clone size; those that give it use once, few, many or a size class.

abundance: .
d_gene: .
j_gene: TRBJ2-1
v_gene: TRBV11-2
CDR3nt: TGTGCCAGCAGCTTAGAGCAGGGCCCTTTGAGTGAGCAGTTCTTC
CDR3aa: CASSLEQGPLSEQFF

abundance: .
d_gene: TRBD1
j_gene: TRBJ2-1
v_gene: TRBV5-1
CDR3nt: TGCGCCAGCAGTTGGGGGACAGGGGGCGGCGAGCAGTTCTTC
CDR3aa: CASSWGTGGGEQFF

abundance: .
d_gene: .
j_gene: TRBJ2-7
v_gene: TRBV7-2
CDR3nt: TGTGCCAGCAGCTTAGCGACCTCAATGGGGGGACTTTACGAGCAGTACTTC
CDR3aa: CASSLATSMGGLYEQYF

abundance: .
d_gene: TRBD2
j_gene: TRBJ2-3
v_gene: TRBV7-2
CDR3nt: TGTGCCAGCAGTCTCCTAGCGGGAGGGTCGGATACGCAGTATTTT
CDR3aa: CASSLLAGGSDTQYF

abundance: once
d_gene: .
j_gene: TRBJ2-7
v_gene: TRBV11-2
CDR3nt: TGTGCCAGCAGCTTCCCCTCAGGGGTTGGTTTCTACGAGCAGTACTTC
CDR3aa: CASSFPSGVGFYEQYF

abundance: .
d_gene: TRBD1
j_gene: TRBJ1-3
v_gene: TRBV11-2
CDR3nt: TGTGCCAGCAGCTTAAGGGGGCCCTCTGGAAACACCATATATTTT
CDR3aa: CASSLRGPSGNTIYF

abundance: .
d_gene: .
j_gene: TRBJ1-5
v_gene: TRBV18
CDR3nt: TGTGCCAGCTCACCACGGCTTTTAGCGGACTCGAGGGCCCAGCATTTT
CDR3aa: CASSPRLLADSRAQHF

abundance: .
d_gene: TRBD1
j_gene: TRBJ1-4
v_gene: TRBV5-1
CDR3nt: TGCGCCAGCAGACCCGGGACAGGGGGAACTAATGAAAAACTGTTTTTT
CDR3aa: CASRPGTGGTNEKLFF

abundance: .
d_gene: .
j_gene: TRBJ1-2
v_gene: TRBV7-6
CDR3nt: TGTGCCAGCAGCTTAGATAGTAGGGGAAACTATGGCTACACCTTC
CDR3aa: CASSLDSRGNYGYTF

abundance: medium-sized
d_gene: .
j_gene: TRBJ2-6
v_gene: TRBV6-6
CDR3nt: TGTGCCAGCCGTGACGGACAGACTGGGGCCAACGTCCTGACTTTC
CDR3aa: CASRDGQTGANVLTF

abundance: .
d_gene: TRBD1
j_gene: TRBJ1-5
v_gene: TRBV5-5
CDR3nt: TGTGCCAGCAGCGAGAAGGACAGGTCTGATCAGCCCCAGCATTTT
CDR3aa: CASSEKDRSDQPQHF

abundance: .
d_gene: .
j_gene: TRBJ2-5
v_gene: TRBV29-1
CDR3nt: TGCAGCGTTGGAATTTCAGGCTTTGGGACCCAGTACTTC
CDR3aa: CSVGISGFGTQYF

abundance: few
d_gene: .
j_gene: TRBJ1-2
v_gene: TRBV9
CDR3nt: TGTGCCAGCAGCGTCGTCTCAGAAAACCCCTCCTATGGCTACACCTTC
CDR3aa: CASSVVSENPSYGYTF

abundance: few
d_gene: TRBD2
j_gene: TRBJ2-3
v_gene: TRBV7-3
CDR3nt: TGTGCCAGCAGCCTTAGCGGGAGTGCAGATACGCAGTATTTT
CDR3aa: CASSLSGSADTQYF

abundance: .
d_gene: .
j_gene: TRBJ2-2
v_gene: TRBV29-1
CDR3nt: TGCAGCGTCAGGTTGGGCAGGGGGAACACCGGGGAGCTGTTTTTT
CDR3aa: CSVRLGRGNTGELFF

abundance: .
d_gene: TRBD1
j_gene: TRBJ2-7
v_gene: TRBV4-1
CDR3nt: TGCGCCAGCAGCCAAGGACAGGGGGCCTTTGACGAGCAGTACTTC
CDR3aa: CASSQGQGAFDEQYF

abundance: few
d_gene: TRBD1
j_gene: TRBJ1-1
v_gene: TRBV28
CDR3nt: TGTGCCAGCAGTCCCTACAGGACAGGGCTAGGCACTGAAGCTTTCTTT
CDR3aa: CASSPYRTGLGTEAFF

abundance: .
d_gene: .
j_gene: TRBJ2-7
v_gene: TRBV29-1
CDR3nt: TGCAGCGTTGTCGGTCCCTCCTACGAGCAGTACTTC
CDR3aa: CSVVGPSYEQYF

abundance: .
d_gene: TRBD2
j_gene: TRBJ2-7
v_gene: TRBV5-1
CDR3nt: TGCGCCAGCAGCTTGGGACTAGCGGGGACCTACGAGCAGTACTTC
CDR3aa: CASSLGLAGTYEQYF

abundance: few
d_gene: TRBD1
j_gene: TRBJ2-1
v_gene: TRBV20-1
CDR3nt: TGCAGTGCTAGAATTGGGGACAGGGGGATCTTC
CDR3aa: CSARIGDRGIF

abundance: once
d_gene: .
j_gene: TRBJ1-2
v_gene: TRBV7-3
CDR3nt: TGTGCCAGCAGTCCCACCGGTGGGGGCGCTGGTTATGGCTACACCTTC
CDR3aa: CASSPTGGGAGYGYTF

abundance: .
d_gene: .
j_gene: TRBJ1-5
v_gene: TRBV19
CDR3nt: TGTGCCAGTAGTATAGGCGCGAGGGGGTTTCGGCAGCCCCAGCATTTT
CDR3aa: CASSIGARGFRQPQHF

abundance: few
d_gene: TRBD1
j_gene: TRBJ1-4
v_gene: TRBV5-1
CDR3nt: TGCGCCAGCAGCGCCGGACAGGGTAGGAATGAAAAACTGTTTTTT
CDR3aa: CASSAGQGRNEKLFF

abundance: .
d_gene: TRBD1
j_gene: TRBJ2-5
v_gene: TRBV6-6
CDR3nt: TGTGCCAGCAGGTTCGGCGTGGGACAGAAACAAGAGACCCAGTACTTC
CDR3aa: CASRFGVGQKQETQYF

abundance: few
d_gene: .
j_gene: TRBJ2-5
v_gene: TRBV27
CDR3nt: TGTGCCAGCAGTTTCAGGTTCCAAGAGACCCAGTACTTC
CDR3aa: CASSFRFQETQYF

abundance: .
d_gene: TRBD1
j_gene: TRBJ1-4
v_gene: TRBV30
CDR3nt: TGTGCCTGGAGTGGGACAGGGGTTGAAAAACTGTTTTTT
CDR3aa: CAWSGTGVEKLFF

abundance: .
d_gene: TRBD1
j_gene: TRBJ2-3
v_gene: TRBV9
CDR3nt: TGTGCCAGCAGCGTATCCGGGACAGACACAGATACGCAGTATTTT
CDR3aa: CASSVSGTDTDTQYF

abundance: few
d_gene: TRBD1
j_gene: TRBJ2-5
v_gene: TRBV10-3
CDR3nt: TGTGCCATCAGTGCCGGAAGCGGACAGGCGGCCCAAGAGACCCAGTACTTC
CDR3aa: CAISAGSGQAAQETQYF

abundance: .
d_gene: .
j_gene: TRBJ1-1
v_gene: TRBV28
CDR3nt: TGTGCCAGCCGGGACTCGTTGAACACTGAAGCTTTCTTT
CDR3aa: CASRDSLNTEAFF

abundance: .
d_gene: TRBD1
j_gene: TRBJ2-4
v_gene: TRBV11-1
CDR3nt: TGTGCCAGCAACCCGGGACAGGGCATAAACATTCAGTACTTC
CDR3aa: CASNPGQGINIQYF

abundance: few
d_gene: .
j_gene: TRBJ1-2
v_gene: TRBV15
CDR3nt: TGTGCCACCAGCAGAGATCCCAGAACTAACTATGGCTACACCTTC
CDR3aa: CATSRDPRTNYGYTF

abundance: .
d_gene: TRBD2
j_gene: TRBJ2-7
v_gene: TRBV6-6
CDR3nt: TGTGCCAGCTCGCGGGAGAACTACGAGCAGTACTTC
CDR3aa: CASSRENYEQYF

abundance: few
d_gene: .
j_gene: TRBJ2-1
v_gene: TRBV13
CDR3nt: TGTGCCAGCAGCCCGCGGGCTGAACAAAGCTTGCAGTTCTTC
CDR3aa: CASSPRAEQSLQFF

abundance: few
d_gene: TRBD1
j_gene: TRBJ1-2
v_gene: TRBV7-2
CDR3nt: TGTGCCAGCAGCTTAGTACCCCCGCAGGGGGCGTCTAACTATGGCTACACCTTC
CDR3aa: CASSLVPPQGASNYGYTF

abundance: few
d_gene: .
j_gene: TRBJ1-1
v_gene: TRBV5-6
CDR3nt: TGTGCCAGCAGCTTCGGGAGAAACACTGAAGCTTTCTTT
CDR3aa: CASSFGRNTEAFF

abundance: .
d_gene: .
j_gene: TRBJ2-5
v_gene: TRBV18
CDR3nt: TGTGCCAGCTCTCCCCGGGACATCCAAGAGACCCAGTACTTC
CDR3aa: CASSPRDIQETQYF

abundance: .
d_gene: TRBD1
j_gene: TRBJ2-5
v_gene: TRBV27
CDR3nt: TGTGCCAGCAGTCCCCTAGGGACAGGGGAAGAGACCCAGTACTTC
CDR3aa: CASSPLGTGEETQYF

abundance: once
d_gene: TRBD2
j_gene: TRBJ2-1
v_gene: TRBV18
CDR3nt: TGTGCCAGCTCACCACAGTCAGCGGGAGGGTCCTACAATGAGCAGTTCTTC
CDR3aa: CASSPQSAGGSYNEQFF

abundance: .
d_gene: TRBD1
j_gene: TRBJ1-6
v_gene: TRBV28
CDR3nt: TGTGCCAGCAGTACAGGGGGGAAAAATTCACCCCTCCACTTT
CDR3aa: CASSTGGKNSPLHF

abundance: few
d_gene: TRBD1
j_gene: TRBJ1-5
v_gene: TRBV28
CDR3nt: TGTGCCAGCAGCCTGGGACAGGGGGGCAATCAGCCCCAGCATTTT
CDR3aa: CASSLGQGGNQPQHF

abundance: .
d_gene: .
j_gene: TRBJ1-5
v_gene: TRBV6-1
CDR3nt: TGTGCCAGCTGCTGGGAGGTCAGACAGCCCCAGCATTTT
CDR3aa: CASCWEVRQPQHF

abundance: .
d_gene: .
j_gene: TRBJ2-7
v_gene: TRBV30
CDR3nt: TGTGCCTGGAGTGTCGCAAACGAGCAGTACTTC
CDR3aa: CAWSVANEQYF

abundance: .
d_gene: TRBD1
j_gene: TRBJ1-5
v_gene: TRBV30
CDR3nt: TGTGCCTGTACACAGGGGGATCAGCCCCAGCATTTT
CDR3aa: CACTQGDQPQHF

abundance: .
d_gene: TRBD2
j_gene: TRBJ2-5
v_gene: TRBV5-1
CDR3nt: TGCGCCAGCAGATTGGCGGGGGGAACCTTGGAAGGGACCCAGTACTTC
CDR3aa: CASRLAGGTLEGTQYF

abundance: few
d_gene: .
j_gene: TRBJ2-2
v_gene: TRBV28
CDR3nt: TGTGCCAGCAGTCCGTACACCACCGGGGAGCTGTTTTTT
CDR3aa: CASSPYTTGELFF

abundance: .
d_gene: TRBD1
j_gene: TRBJ2-2
v_gene: TRBV27
CDR3nt: TGTGCCAGCAACCCGGGACAGGGGGCGAACACCGGGGAGCTGTTTTTT
CDR3aa: CASNPGQGANTGELFF

abundance: .
d_gene: TRBD2
j_gene: TRBJ2-2
v_gene: TRBV6-1
CDR3nt: TGTGCCAGCAAGGGACTAGGGAACACCGGGGAGCTGTTTTTT
CDR3aa: CASKGLGNTGELFF

abundance: .
d_gene: TRBD1
j_gene: TRBJ2-3
v_gene: TRBV10-3
CDR3nt: TGTGCCATCAGGATCCCGGGACAGAGCACAGATACGCAGTATTTT
CDR3aa: CAIRIPGQSTDTQYF

abundance: .
d_gene: .
j_gene: TRBJ2-7
v_gene: TRBV5-6
CDR3nt: TGTGCCAGCAGCCAGATGACAGTCGAGCAGTACTTC
CDR3aa: CASSQMTVEQYF

abundance: .
d_gene: .
j_gene: TRBJ2-7
v_gene: TRBV4-3
CDR3nt: TGCGCCAGCAGCCAAGAGACTCGAGCGCACGAGCAGTACTTC
CDR3aa: CASSQETRAHEQYF

abundance: few
d_gene: TRBD1
j_gene: TRBJ1-6
v_gene: TRBV27
CDR3nt: TGTGCCAGCAGTTTGCGATGGGGTAAGGGGGCGGATTCACCCCTCCACTTT
CDR3aa: CASSLRWGKGADSPLHF